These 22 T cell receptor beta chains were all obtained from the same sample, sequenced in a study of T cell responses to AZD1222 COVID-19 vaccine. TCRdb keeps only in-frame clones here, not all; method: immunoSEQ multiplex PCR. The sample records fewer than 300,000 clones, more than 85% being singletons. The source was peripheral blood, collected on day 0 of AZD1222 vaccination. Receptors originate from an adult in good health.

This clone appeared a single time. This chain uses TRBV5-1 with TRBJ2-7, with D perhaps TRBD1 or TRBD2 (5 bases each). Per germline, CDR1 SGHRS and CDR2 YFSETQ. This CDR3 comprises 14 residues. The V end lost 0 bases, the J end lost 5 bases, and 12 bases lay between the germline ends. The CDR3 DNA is TGCGCCAGCAGCTTGGGGCAGGGAGACGACGAGCAGTACTTC. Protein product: CASSLGQGDDEQYF.

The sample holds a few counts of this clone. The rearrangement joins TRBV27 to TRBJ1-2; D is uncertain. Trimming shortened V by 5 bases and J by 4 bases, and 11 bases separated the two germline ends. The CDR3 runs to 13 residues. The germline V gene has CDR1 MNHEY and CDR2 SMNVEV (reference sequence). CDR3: CASSRKGFYGYTF. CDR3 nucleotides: TGTGCCAGCAGTAGAAAGGGCTTCTATGGCTACACCTTC.

The CDR3 loop is CASSLQGAREQYF. Written as DNA, the CDR3 is TGTGCCAGCAGCTTACAGGGGGCAAGGGAGCAGTACTTC. The rearrangement uses TRBV7-8 and TRBJ2-7; 8 nucleotides align to TRBD1. Germline-derived CDR1 and CDR2 are SGHVS and FQNEAQ. V gave up 2 bases and J gave up 7 bases; unmatched junction bases: 4. The CDR3 is 13 amino acids. Variable domain in full (rest from reference TRBV7-8 and TRBJ2-7): GAGVSQSPRYKVAKRGQDVALRCDPISGHVSLFWYQQALGQGPEFLTYFQNEAQLDKSGLPSDRFFAERPEGSVSTLKIQRTQQEDSAVYLCASSLQGAREQYFGPGTRLTVT.

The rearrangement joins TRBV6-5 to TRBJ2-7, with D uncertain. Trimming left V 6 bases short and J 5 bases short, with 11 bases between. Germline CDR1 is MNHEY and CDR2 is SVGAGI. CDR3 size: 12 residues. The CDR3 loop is CASSPVGHEQYF. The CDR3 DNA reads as TGTGCCAGCAGCCCCGTAGGCCACGAGCAGTACTTC.

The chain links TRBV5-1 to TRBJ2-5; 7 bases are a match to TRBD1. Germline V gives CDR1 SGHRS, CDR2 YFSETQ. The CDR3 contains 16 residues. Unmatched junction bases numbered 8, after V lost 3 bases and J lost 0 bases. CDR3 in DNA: TGCGCCAGCAGCTGGATGCCCGGGACAGACCAAGAGACCCAGTACTTC. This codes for CASSWMPGTDQETQYF.

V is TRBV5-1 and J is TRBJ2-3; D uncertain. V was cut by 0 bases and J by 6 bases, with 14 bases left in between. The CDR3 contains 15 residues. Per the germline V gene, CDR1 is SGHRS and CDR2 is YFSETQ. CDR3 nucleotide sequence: TGCGCCAGCAGCTTGGGACGGAGCGTGTGGGATACGCAGTATTTT. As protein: CASSLGRSVWDTQYF.

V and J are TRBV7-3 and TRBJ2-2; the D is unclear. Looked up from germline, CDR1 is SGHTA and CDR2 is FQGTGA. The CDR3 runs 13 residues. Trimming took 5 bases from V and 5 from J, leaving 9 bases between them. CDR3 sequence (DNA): TGTGCCAGCAGCGCAACTATGACCGGGGAGCTGTTTTTT. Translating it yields CASSATMTGELFF.

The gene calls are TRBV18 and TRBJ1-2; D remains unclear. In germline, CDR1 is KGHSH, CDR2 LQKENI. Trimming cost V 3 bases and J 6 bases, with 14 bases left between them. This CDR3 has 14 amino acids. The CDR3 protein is CASSPLREGNGYTF. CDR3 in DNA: TGTGCCAGCTCACCTCTCCGGGAGGGTAATGGCTACACCTTC.

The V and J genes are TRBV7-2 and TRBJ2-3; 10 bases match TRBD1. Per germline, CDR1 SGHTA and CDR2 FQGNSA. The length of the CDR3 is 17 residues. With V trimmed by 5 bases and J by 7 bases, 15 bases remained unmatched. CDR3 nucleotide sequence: TGTGCCAGCAGCCCAAGGGGAGGGACAGGGGTACAGAATACGCAGTATTTT. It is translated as CASSPRGGTGVQNTQYF.

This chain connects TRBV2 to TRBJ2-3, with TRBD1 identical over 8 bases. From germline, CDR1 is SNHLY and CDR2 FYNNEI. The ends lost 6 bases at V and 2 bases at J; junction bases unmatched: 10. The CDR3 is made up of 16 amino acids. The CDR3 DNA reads TGTGCCAGCAGCCGGGGAGGACAGGGACTCACAGATACGCAGTATTTT. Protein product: CASSRGGQGLTDTQYF.

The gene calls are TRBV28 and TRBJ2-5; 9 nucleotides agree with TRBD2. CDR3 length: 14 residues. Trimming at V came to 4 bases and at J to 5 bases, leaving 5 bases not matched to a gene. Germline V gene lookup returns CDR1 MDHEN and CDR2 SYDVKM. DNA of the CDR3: TGTGCCAGCAGTTCGGCTAGCGGGGAGGAGACCCAGTACTTC. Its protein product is CASSSASGEETQYF.

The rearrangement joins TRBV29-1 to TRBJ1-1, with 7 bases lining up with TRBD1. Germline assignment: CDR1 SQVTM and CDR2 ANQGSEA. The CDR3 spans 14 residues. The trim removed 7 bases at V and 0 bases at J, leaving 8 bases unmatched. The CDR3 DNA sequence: TGCAGCGCCCGAAGGGGGCCCTTGAACACTGAAGCTTTCTTT. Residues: CSARRGPLNTEAFF.

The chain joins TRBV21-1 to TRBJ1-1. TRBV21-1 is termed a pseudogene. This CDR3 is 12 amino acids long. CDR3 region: CASTKRRSEAFF. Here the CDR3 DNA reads TGTGCCAGCACTAAGAGGCGGTCTGAAGCTTTCTTT.

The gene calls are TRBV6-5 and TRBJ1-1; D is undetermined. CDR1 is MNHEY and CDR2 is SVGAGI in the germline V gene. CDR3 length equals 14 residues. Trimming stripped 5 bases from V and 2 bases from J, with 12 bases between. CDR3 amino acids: CASSPQGPNTEAFF. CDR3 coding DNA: TGTGCCAGCAGTCCCCAAGGACCTAACACTGAAGCTTTCTTT.

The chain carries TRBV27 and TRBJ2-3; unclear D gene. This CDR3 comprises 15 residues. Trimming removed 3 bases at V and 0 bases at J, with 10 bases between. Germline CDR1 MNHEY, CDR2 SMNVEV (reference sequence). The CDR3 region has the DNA TGTGCCAGCAGTTTCGTAGCCGCCAGCACAGATACGCAGTATTTT. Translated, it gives CASSFVAASTDTQYF.

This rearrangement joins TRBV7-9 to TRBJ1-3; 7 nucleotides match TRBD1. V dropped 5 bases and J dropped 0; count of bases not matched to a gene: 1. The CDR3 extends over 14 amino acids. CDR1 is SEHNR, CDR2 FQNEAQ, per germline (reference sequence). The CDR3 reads CASSRDSSGNTIYF. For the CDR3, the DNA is TGTGCCAGCAGCCGGGACAGCTCTGGAAACACCATATATTTT.

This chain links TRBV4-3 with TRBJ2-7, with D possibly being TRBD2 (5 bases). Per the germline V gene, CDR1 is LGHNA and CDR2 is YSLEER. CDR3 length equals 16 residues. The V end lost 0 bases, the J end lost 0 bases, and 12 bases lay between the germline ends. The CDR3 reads CASSQDGTGYSYEQYF. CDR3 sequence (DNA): TGCGCCAGCAGCCAAGACGGTACGGGATACTCCTACGAGCAGTACTTC.

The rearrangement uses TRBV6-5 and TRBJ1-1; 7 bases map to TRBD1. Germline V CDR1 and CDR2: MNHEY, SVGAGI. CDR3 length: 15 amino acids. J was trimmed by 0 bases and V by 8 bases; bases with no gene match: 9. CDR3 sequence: CASGRGLGMNTEAFF. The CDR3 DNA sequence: TGTGCCAGCGGGAGGGGGCTTGGGATGAACACTGAAGCTTTCTTT.

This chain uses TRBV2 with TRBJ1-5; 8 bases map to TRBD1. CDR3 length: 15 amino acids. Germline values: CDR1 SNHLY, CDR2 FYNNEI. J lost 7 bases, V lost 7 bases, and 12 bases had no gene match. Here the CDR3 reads CASIRTGPPAQPQHF. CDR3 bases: TGTGCCAGCATAAGGACAGGGCCCCCAGCGCAGCCCCAGCATTTT.

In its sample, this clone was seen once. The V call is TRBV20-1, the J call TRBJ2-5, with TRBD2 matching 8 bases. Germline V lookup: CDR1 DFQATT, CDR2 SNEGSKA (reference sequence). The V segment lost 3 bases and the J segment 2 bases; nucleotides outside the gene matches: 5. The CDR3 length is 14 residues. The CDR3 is CSASPTSGQETQYF. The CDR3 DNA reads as TGCAGTGCTAGTCCCACTAGCGGTCAAGAGACCCAGTACTTC.

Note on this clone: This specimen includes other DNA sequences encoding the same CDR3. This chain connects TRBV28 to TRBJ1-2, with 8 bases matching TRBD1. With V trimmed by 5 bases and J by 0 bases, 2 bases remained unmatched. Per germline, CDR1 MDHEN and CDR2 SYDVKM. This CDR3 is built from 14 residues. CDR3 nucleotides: TGTGCCAGCAGTCCGGGACAGGCTAACTATGGCTACACCTTC. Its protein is CASSPGQANYGYTF.

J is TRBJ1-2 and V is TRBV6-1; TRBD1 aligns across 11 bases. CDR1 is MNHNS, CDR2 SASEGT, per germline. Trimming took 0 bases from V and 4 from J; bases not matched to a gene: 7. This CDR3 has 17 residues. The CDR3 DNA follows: TGTGCCAGCAGTGAAGCTTGGAGGGGGACAGGGGGCTATGGCTACACCTTC. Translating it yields CASSEAWRGTGGYGYTF.